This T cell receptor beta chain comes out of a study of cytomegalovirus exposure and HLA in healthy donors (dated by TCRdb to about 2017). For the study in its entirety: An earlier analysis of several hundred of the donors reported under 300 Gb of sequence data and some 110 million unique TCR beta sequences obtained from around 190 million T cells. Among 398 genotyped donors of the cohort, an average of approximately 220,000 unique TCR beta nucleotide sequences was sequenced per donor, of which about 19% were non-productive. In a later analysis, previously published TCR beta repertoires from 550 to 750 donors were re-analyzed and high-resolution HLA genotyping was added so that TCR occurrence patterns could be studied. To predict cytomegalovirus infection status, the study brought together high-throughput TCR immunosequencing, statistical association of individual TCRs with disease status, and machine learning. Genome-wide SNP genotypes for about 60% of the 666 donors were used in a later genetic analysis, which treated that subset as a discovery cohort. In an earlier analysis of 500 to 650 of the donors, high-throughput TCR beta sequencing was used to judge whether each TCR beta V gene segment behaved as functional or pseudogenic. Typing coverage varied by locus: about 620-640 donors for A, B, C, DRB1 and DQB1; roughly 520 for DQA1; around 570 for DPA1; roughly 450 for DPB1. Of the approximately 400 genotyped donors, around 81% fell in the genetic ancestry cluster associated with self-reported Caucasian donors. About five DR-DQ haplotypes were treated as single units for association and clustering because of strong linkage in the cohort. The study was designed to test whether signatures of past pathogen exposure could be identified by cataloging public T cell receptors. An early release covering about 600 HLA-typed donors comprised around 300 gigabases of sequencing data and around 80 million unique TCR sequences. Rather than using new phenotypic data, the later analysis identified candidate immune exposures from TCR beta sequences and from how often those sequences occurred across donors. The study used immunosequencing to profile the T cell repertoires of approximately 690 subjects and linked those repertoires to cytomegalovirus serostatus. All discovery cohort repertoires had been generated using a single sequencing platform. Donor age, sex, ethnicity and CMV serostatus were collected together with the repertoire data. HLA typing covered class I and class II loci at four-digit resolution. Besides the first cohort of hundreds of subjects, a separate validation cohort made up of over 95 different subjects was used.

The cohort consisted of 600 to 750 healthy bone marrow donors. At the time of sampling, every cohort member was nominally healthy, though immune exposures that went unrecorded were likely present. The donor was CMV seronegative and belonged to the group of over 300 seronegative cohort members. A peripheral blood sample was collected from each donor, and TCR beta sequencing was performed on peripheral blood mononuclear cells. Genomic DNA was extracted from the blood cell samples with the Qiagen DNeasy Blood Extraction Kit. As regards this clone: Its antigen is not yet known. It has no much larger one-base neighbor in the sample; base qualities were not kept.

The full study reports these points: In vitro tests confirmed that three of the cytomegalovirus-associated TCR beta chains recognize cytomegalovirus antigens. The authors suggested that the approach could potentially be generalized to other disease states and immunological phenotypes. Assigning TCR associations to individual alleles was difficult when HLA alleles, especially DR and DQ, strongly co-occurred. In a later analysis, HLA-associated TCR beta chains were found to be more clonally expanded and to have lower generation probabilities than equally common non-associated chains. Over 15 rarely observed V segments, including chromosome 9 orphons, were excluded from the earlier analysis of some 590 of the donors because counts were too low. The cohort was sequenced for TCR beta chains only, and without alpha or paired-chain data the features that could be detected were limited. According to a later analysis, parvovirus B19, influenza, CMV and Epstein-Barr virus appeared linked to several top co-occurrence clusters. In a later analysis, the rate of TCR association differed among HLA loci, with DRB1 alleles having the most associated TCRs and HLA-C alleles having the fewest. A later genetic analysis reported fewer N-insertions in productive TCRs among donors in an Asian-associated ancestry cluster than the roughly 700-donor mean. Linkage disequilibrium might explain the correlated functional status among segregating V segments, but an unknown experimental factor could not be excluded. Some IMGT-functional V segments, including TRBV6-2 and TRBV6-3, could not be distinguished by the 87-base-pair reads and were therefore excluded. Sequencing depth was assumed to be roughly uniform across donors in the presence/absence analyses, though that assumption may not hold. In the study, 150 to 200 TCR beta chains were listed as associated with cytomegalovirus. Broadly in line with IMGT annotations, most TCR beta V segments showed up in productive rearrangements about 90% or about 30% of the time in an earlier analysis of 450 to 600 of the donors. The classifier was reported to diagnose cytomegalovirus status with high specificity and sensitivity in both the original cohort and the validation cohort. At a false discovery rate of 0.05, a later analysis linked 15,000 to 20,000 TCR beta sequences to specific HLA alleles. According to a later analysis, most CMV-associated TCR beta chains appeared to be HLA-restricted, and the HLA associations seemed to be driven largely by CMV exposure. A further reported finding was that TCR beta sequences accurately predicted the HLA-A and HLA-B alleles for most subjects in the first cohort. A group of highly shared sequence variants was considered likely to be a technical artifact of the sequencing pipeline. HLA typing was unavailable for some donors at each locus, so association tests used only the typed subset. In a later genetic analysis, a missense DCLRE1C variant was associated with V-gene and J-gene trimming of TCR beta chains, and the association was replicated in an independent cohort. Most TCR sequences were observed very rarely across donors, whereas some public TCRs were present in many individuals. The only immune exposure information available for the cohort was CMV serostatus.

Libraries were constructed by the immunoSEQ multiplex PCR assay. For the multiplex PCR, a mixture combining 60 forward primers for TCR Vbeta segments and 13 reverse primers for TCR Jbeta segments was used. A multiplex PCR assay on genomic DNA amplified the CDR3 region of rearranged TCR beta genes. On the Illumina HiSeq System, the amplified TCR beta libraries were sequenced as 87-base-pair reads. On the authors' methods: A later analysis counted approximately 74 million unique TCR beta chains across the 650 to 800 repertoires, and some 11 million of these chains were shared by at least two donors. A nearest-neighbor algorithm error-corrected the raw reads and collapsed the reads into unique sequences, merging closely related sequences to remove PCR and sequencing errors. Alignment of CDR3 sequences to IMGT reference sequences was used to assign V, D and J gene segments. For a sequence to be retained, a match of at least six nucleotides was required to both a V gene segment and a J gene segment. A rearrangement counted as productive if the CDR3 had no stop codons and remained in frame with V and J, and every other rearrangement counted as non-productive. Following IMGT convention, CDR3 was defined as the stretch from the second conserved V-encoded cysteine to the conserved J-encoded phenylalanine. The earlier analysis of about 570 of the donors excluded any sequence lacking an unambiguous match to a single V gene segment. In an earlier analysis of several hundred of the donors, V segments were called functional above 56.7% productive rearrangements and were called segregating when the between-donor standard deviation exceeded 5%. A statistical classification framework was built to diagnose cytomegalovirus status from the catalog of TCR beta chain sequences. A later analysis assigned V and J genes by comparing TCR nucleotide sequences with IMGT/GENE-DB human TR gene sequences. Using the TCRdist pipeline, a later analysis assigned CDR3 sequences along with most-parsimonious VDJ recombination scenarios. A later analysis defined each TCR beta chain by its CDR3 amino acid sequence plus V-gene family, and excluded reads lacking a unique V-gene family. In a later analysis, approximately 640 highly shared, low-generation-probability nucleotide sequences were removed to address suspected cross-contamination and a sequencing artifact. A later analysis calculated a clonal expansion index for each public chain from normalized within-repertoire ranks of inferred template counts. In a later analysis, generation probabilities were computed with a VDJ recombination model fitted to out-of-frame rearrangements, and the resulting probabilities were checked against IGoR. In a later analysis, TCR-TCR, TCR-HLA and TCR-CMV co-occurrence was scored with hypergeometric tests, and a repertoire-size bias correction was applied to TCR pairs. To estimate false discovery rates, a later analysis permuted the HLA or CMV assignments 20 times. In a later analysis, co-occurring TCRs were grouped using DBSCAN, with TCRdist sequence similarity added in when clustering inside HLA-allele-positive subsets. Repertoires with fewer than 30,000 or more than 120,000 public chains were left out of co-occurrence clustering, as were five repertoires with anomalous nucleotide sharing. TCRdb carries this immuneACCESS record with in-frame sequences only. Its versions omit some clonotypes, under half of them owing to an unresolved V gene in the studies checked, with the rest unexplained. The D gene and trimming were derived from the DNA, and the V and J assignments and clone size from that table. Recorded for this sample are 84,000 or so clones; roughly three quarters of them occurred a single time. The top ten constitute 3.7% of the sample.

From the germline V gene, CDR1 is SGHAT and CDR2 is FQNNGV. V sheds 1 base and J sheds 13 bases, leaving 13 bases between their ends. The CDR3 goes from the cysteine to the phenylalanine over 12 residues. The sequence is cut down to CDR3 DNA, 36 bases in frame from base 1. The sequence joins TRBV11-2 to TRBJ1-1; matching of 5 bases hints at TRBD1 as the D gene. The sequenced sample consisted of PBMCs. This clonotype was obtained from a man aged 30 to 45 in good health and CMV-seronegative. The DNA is TGTGCCAGCAGCTTAGTGGAGGGGTCGGTTTTCTTT. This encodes CASSLVEGSVFF.